The 29 T cell receptor beta chains listed next were all sequenced from one sample in a study of T cell responses to AZD1222 COVID-19 vaccine (dated by TCRdb to the early 2020s). The sample's time point, from its label and the paper: about 28 days (+/-7) after the second vaccine dose. Library creation used the immunoSEQ multiplex PCR assay. TCRdb mirrors the immuneACCESS table, restricted to in-frame sequences. Some clones are absent from its copies; in checked studies, under half trace to an unresolved V gene, and the reason for the others is unknown. The sample table records about 100,000 clones; approximately 89% of these occur just once. The ten largest clonotypes hold roughly 10% of the sample. Sequenced here: peripheral blood, sampled 28 days after the second AZD1222 dose. All receptors come from an adult who received the AZD1222 COVID-19 vaccine.

The chain has TRBV2 and TRBJ1-2, with 8 bases that match TRBD1. This CDR3 is 17 amino acids long. Germline V gene lookup returns CDR1 SNHLY and CDR2 FYNNEI. Trimming took 3 bases from V and 5 from J; bases not matched to a gene: 14. The CDR3 sequence: CASSDTGGSISGYGYTF. The DNA of the CDR3 is TGTGCCAGCAGTGATACAGGGGGGTCGATTAGTGGGTATGGCTACACCTTC.

V gene TRBV3-1 (or the pseudogene TRBV3-2) combines with J gene TRBJ2-6; D is undetermined. Germline V gene lookup returns CDR1 LGHDT and CDR2 YNNKEL (reference sequence). This CDR3 is 12 amino acids long. Trimming removed 1 base from V and 5 bases from J, with 0 bases in between. The CDR3 loop reads CASSQGANVLTF. The CDR3, as DNA: TGTGCCAGCAGCCAAGGGGCCAACGTCCTGACTTTC.

The chain uses TRBV6-5 and TRBJ2-7, with D tentatively TRBD1 (5 bases). The CDR3 loop spans 13 amino acids. The germline V and J ends were trimmed by 7 bases and 0 bases, with 10 bases remaining between them. CDR1 MNHEY and CDR2 SVGAGI come from the germline V gene. The CDR3 nucleotides are TGTGCCAGCAAGAACAGGCTCTCCTACGAGCAGTACTTC. This sequence encodes CASKNRLSYEQYF.

The CDR3 spells CASSKDGKSYEQYF. The CDR3 DNA reads as TGTGCCAGCAGCAAAGATGGGAAGTCCTACGAGCAGTACTTC. The chain combines TRBV21-1 with TRBJ2-7. TRBV21-1 is marked as a pseudogene. This CDR3 region has 14 residues.

J is TRBJ2-7 and V is TRBV6-2 or TRBV6-3; 9 bases are shared with TRBD2. The V and J ends lost 6 bases and 3 bases, in that order; junction bases with no gene match: 6. The germline gives CDR1 MNHEY, CDR2 SVGEGT. CDR3 length: 14 amino acids. This CDR3 reads CASSQAGGFYEQYF. CDR3 nucleotides: TGTGCCAGCAGCCAAGCGGGGGGTTTCTACGAGCAGTACTTC.

The chain combines TRBV28 with TRBJ2-7; 7 bases line up with TRBD1. V gave up 5 bases and J gave up 6 bases; unmatched junction bases: 13. Germline CDR1 is MDHEN and CDR2 is SYDVKM. There are 15 residues in the CDR3. The CDR3 loop reads CASSPTGDARGEQYF. CDR3 DNA sequence: TGTGCCAGCAGTCCAACAGGGGACGCCAGAGGCGAGCAGTACTTC.

This chain links TRBV4-3 with TRBJ2-7, with D possibly called TRBD1 or TRBD2 (6 bases each). The CDR3 totals 17 residues. V was cut by 2 bases and J by 3 bases, with 20 bases left in between. CDR1 is LGHNA and CDR2 is YSLEER in the germline V gene. The CDR3 is CASSQHIGRDTGYEQYF. CDR3 DNA sequence: TGCGCCAGCAGCCAACACATCGGGCGGGACACGGGCTACGAGCAGTACTTC.

The chain uses TRBV9 and TRBJ2-7; possible D gene TRBD2, 6 bases. The CDR3 has 17 residues. V dropped 0 bases and J dropped 6 bases, with 22 bases sitting between them. Germline V CDR1 and CDR2: SGDLS, YYNGEE. CDR3 in DNA: TGTGCCAGCAGCGTAGGGACATCGGGAGTCGAGGGTGGCGAGCAGTACTTC. Translated, it gives CASSVGTSGVEGGEQYF.

The chain carries TRBV28 and TRBJ2-5; D is ambiguous. Germline V gene data show CDR1 as MDHEN and CDR2 as SYDVKM. V gave up 6 bases and J gave up 5 bases, with 10 bases separating them. The CDR3 runs to 12 residues. The CDR3 DNA sequence: TGTGCCAGCAGCCCCGCCTTCGAGACCCAGTACTTC. This sequence encodes CASSPAFETQYF.

The chain recombines TRBV18 with TRBJ2-7; TRBD2 matches 8 bases. Trimming cost V 6 bases and J 1 base; bases outside gene matches: 5. Per the germline V gene, CDR1 is KGHSH and CDR2 is LQKENI. This CDR3 has 14 residues. CDR3: CASSRGLASYEQYF. CDR3 nucleotides: TGTGCCAGCTCGCGAGGACTAGCTTCCTACGAGCAGTACTTC.

The CDR3 nucleotides read TGCAGCGCTGACAGCGGGAGGGGGCGAGATACGCAGTATTTT. This gives the protein CSADSGRGRDTQYF. The chain couples TRBV29-1 to TRBJ2-3; 10 nucleotides align to TRBD2. V lost 7 bases to trimming and J lost 5 bases; unmatched junction nucleotides: 9. The CDR3 spans 14 residues. The germline V gene encodes CDR1 SQVTM and CDR2 ANQGSEA.

This chain connects TRBV7-8 to TRBJ2-7; TRBD2 matches at 8 bases. CDR3 size: 18 residues. Per the germline V gene, CDR1 is SGHVS and CDR2 is FQNEAQ. The junction had 16 bases not matched to a gene; V was cut back by 4 bases and J by 2 bases. The CDR3 protein is CASSSPLYRREGAYEQYF. The DNA of the CDR3 is TGTGCCAGCAGCTCCCCCCTTTATCGACGGGAGGGAGCCTACGAGCAGTACTTC.

This rearrangement joins TRBV5-1 to TRBJ1-1; D gene uncertain. Germline loops: CDR1 SGHRS, CDR2 YFSETQ. The V end lost 4 bases, the J end lost 4 bases, and 17 bases lay between the germline ends. The CDR3 totals 15 residues. The CDR3 DNA sequence: TGCGCCAGCAGCCCGGACGTAGCGAAGGGCACTGAAGCTTTCTTT. The encoded protein is CASSPDVAKGTEAFF.

The chain links TRBV28 to TRBJ2-3; D is unclear. The CDR3 sequence is 13 residues long. Between the trimmed V and J ends, which lost 5 bases and 2 bases, there was a span of 8 bases. Germline V gene lookup returns CDR1 MDHEN and CDR2 SYDVKM. CDR3 loop: CASSPGDTDTQYF. The CDR3 DNA is TGTGCCAGCAGTCCCGGAGACACAGATACGCAGTATTTT.

The genes are TRBV5-4 and TRBJ2-1; the D gene is possibly TRBD1 (5 bases). V lost 4 bases and J lost 2, with 10 bases in between. The germline gives CDR1 SGHNT, CDR2 YYREEE (reference sequence). The CDR3 is 14 amino acids. The chain's CDR3 is CASSRAGTYNEQFF. CDR3 DNA sequence: TGTGCCAGCAGCCGGGCAGGGACCTACAATGAGCAGTTCTTC. Drawing the rest from reference TRBV5-4 and TRBJ2-1, the complete variable domain is ETGVTQSPTHLIKTRGQQVTLRCSSQSGHNTVSWYQQALGQGPQFIFQYYREEENGRGNFPPRFSGLQFPNYSSELNVNALELDDSALYLCASSRAGTYNEQFFGPGTRLTVL.

The V gene is TRBV1, the J gene TRBJ1-5. TRBV1 has pseudogene status. The CDR3 length is 14 residues. The CDR3 is CTSSLRRGRRPQHF. The CDR3 DNA is TGCACCAGCAGCCTCCGGAGGGGTAGGAGGCCCCAGCATTTT.

The chain links TRBV19 to TRBJ2-5, with D maybe TRBD1 (5 bases). V was cut by 5 bases and J by 5 bases, with 12 bases left in between. The CDR3 extends over 13 amino acids. CDR1 LNHDA and CDR2 SQIVND come from the germline V gene (reference sequence). Written as DNA, the CDR3 is TGTGCCAGTAGTCCGAGACAGACGGAGACCCAGTACTTC. Translating gives CASSPRQTETQYF.

This clone is a singleton in its sample. The rearrangement joins TRBV5-5 to TRBJ1-2; 8 nucleotides line up with TRBD1. CDR3 length: 14 residues. The germline V gene encodes CDR1 SGHKS and CDR2 YYEKEE (reference sequence). Trimming removed 7 bases from V and 8 bases from J; junction bases left unmatched: 13. The CDR3 loop reads CASDLVGQGRGYTF. CDR3 bases: TGTGCCAGCGACCTTGTCGGACAGGGTCGGGGCTACACCTTC.

The chain uses TRBV23-1 and TRBJ2-1; D is possibly TRBD1 or TRBD2 (5 bases each). TRBV23-1 is an ORF, with its function uncertain. Trimming removed 3 bases at V and 4 bases at J, with 19 bases between. The CDR3 spans 17 residues. CDR3 coding DNA: TGCGCCAGCAGTCATGGTATCCGGGACGGGGAGTACAATGAGCAGTTCTTC. This sequence encodes CASSHGIRDGEYNEQFF.

This chain joins TRBV6-2 or TRBV6-3 and TRBJ1-6; 9 bases are shared with TRBD1. The CDR3 runs 16 residues. The V gene end was trimmed by 2 bases and the J gene end by 7 bases; junction bases not matched to a gene: 6. The germline CDR1 and CDR2 sequences are MNHEY and SVGEGT. Here the CDR3 DNA reads TGTGCCAGCAGTTACACGGCGGGACAGGGAAATTCACCCCTCCACTTT. This codes for CASSYTAGQGNSPLHF.

Only a few counts were recorded for this clone. This chain joins TRBV5-4 and TRBJ2-7; 7 nucleotides line up with TRBD1. Trimming took 2 bases from V and 0 from J; bases not matched to a gene: 5. The CDR3 extends over 15 amino acids. Germline V gives CDR1 SGHNT, CDR2 YYREEE (reference sequence). The CDR3 is CASSFGTVSSYEQYF. CDR3 nucleotide sequence: TGTGCCAGCAGCTTCGGGACAGTGAGCTCCTACGAGCAGTACTTC.

The chain carries TRBV7-9 and TRBJ1-1; TRBD1 is a possible D gene (6 bases). Per germline, CDR1 SEHNR and CDR2 FQNEAQ (reference sequence). This CDR3 region has 14 residues. Trimming shortened V by 1 base and J by 1 base, and 7 bases separated the two germline ends. DNA of the CDR3: TGTGCCAGCAGCTTAGTACAGGGGAACACTGAAGCTTTCTTT. Translation gives CASSLVQGNTEAFF. The variable domain in full, completed from reference TRBV7-9 and TRBJ1-1, reads DTGVSQNPRHKITKRGQNVTFRCDPISEHNRLYWYRQTLGQGPEFLTYFQNEAQLEKSRLLSDRFSAERPKGSFSTLEIQRTEQGDSAMYLCASSLVQGNTEAFFGQGTRLTVV.

The genes are TRBV27 and TRBJ1-2, with no clear D. CDR1 and CDR2 (germline): MNHEY, SMNVEV (reference sequence). The CDR3 spans 14 residues. V was trimmed by 2 bases and J by 5 bases, leaving 12 bases between them. The CDR3 nucleotides read TGTGCCAGCAGTTTAATGGGCCTCGGGTATGGCTACACCTTC. Residues: CASSLMGLGYGYTF.

The chain joins TRBV12-3 or TRBV12-4 to TRBJ1-1; D perhaps matches TRBD1 (5 bases). Trimming removed 6 bases at V and 4 bases at J, with 12 bases between. The CDR3 loop spans 13 amino acids. CDR3 amino acids: CASSLRQSTEAFF. CDR3 nucleotides: TGTGCCAGCAGCTTAAGACAGTCCACTGAAGCTTTCTTT.

V and J are TRBV27 and TRBJ2-7; D perhaps matches TRBD1 (6 bases). V lost 6 bases and J lost 0, with 12 bases in between. The CDR3 totals 14 residues. CDR1 is MNHEY and CDR2 is SMNVEV in the germline V gene (reference sequence). The CDR3 region has the DNA TGTGCCAGCAGAAGACAGGTGAGCTCCTACGAGCAGTACTTC. Encoded protein: CASRRQVSSYEQYF.

The chain links TRBV5-1 to TRBJ1-6, with TRBD1 identical over 8 bases. Germline V gives CDR1 SGHRS, CDR2 YFSETQ. CDR3 length: 14 amino acids. V lost 3 bases to trimming and J lost 8 bases; unmatched junction nucleotides: 4. As DNA, the CDR3 is TGCGCCAGCAGCTCGGGGACAGGAGATTCACCCCTCCACTTT. It translates to CASSSGTGDSPLHF.

A few counts support this clone. The rearrangement joins TRBV5-1 to TRBJ1-1, with a weak D call TRBD1 (5 bases). The CDR3 length is 16 residues. Germline V gives CDR1 SGHRS, CDR2 YFSETQ. Between the trimmed V and J ends, which lost 4 bases and 1 base, there was a span of 17 bases. Here the CDR3 DNA reads TGCGCCAGCAGCCAACGTGGTGGGACGGCGAACACTGAAGCTTTCTTT. Residues: CASSQRGGTANTEAFF.

This chain joins TRBV30 and TRBJ2-1; maybe TRBD2 (5 bases). This CDR3 is 13 amino acids long. Between the trimmed V and J ends, which lost 1 base and 7 bases, there was a span of 11 bases. Germline V gene sequence: CDR1 GTSNPN, CDR2 SVGIG (reference sequence). CDR3 DNA: TGTGCCTGGAGTGCCCTTAGAGGGAATGAGCAGTTCTTC. It is translated as CAWSALRGNEQFF.

This chain joins TRBV7-8 and TRBJ2-2; 9 nucleotides match TRBD1. The CDR3 extends over 16 amino acids. J was trimmed by 1 base and V by 5 bases; bases with no gene match: 5. The V gene's germline CDR1 is SGHVS and CDR2 FQNEAQ. In nucleotides, the CDR3 is TGTGCCAGCAGCCCCGGGACAGGGAAGAACACCGGGGAGCTGTTTTTT. Amino acids: CASSPGTGKNTGELFF.